One and the same sample provided the 5 T cell receptor beta chains below, sequenced in a study of radiation and T cells in renal cell carcinoma. Clones were sequenced by immunoSEQ multiplex PCR, and TCRdb holds only the in-frame ones, with some missing. Seen here are some 97,000 clones, around 84% observed once, and the top ten hold around 7.7%. Stated time point: blood 4 weeks post-SBRT, at nephrectomy. Indicated treatment: 15 Gy SBRT to primary tumor, nephrectomy 4 weeks later. The sample consisted of blood, taken from a patient whose treatment included radiotherapy and nephrectomy. These receptors were collected from a man aged 60 to 75 with renal cell carcinoma.

The chain combines TRBV5-1 with TRBJ2-5; possibly TRBD1 or TRBD2 for D (6 bases each). This CDR3 comprises 14 residues. V shed 4 bases and J shed 4 bases, with 14 bases lying between them. The germline gives CDR1 SGHRS, CDR2 YFSETQ. The CDR3 region is CASSVYREVETQYF. The DNA for the CDR3 is TGCGCCAGCAGCGTATACAGGGAGGTAGAGACCCAGTACTTC.

This chain links TRBV19 with TRBJ2-3; D unclear. Germline CDR1 LNHDA, CDR2 SQIVND (reference sequence). The V and J ends lost 3 bases and 1 base respectively, with 8 bases between them. This CDR3 spans 14 amino acids. The CDR3 loop is CASSMTSRTDTQYF. Here the CDR3 DNA reads TGTGCCAGTAGTATGACCAGTCGCACAGATACGCAGTATTTT.

The chain employs TRBV15 and TRBJ1-4; 9 positions agree with TRBD1. This CDR3 comprises 16 residues. The germline V gene encodes CDR1 LNHNV and CDR2 YYDKDF (reference sequence). Germline trimming cut 2 bases from V and 7 bases from J; bases unmatched to any gene: 8. CDR3 loop: CATSRTPGDRAEKLFF. CDR3 in DNA: TGTGCCACCAGCAGAACCCCCGGGGACAGGGCTGAAAAACTGTTTTTT.

The gene calls are TRBV28 and TRBJ2-1, with D possibly called TRBD1 or TRBD2 (6 bases each). The CDR3 totals 14 residues. V was pared by 7 bases and J by 4 bases, with 14 bases between. Looked up from germline, CDR1 is MDHEN and CDR2 is SYDVKM. CDR3 nucleotides: TGTGCCAGCACACGAGGGGGGATTTACAATGAGCAGTTCTTC. Translation gives CASTRGGIYNEQFF.

The sample holds a few counts of this clone. V is TRBV4-2 and J is TRBJ2-7, with 13 bases that match TRBD2. The CDR3 spans 17 residues. V lost 1 base and J lost 3; bases outside the gene matches: 6. Germline assignment: CDR1 LGHNA and CDR2 YNFKEQ. The CDR3 region is CASSQAWTSGGNYEQYF. DNA of the CDR3: TGTGCCAGCAGCCAAGCCTGGACTAGCGGGGGCAACTACGAGCAGTACTTC.